This TCR beta chain emerged from a study of T cells in Graves' hyperthyroidism and ophthalmopathy. Study findings and constraints: Expanded thyroid clonotypes (above 0.001) were mostly also found in blood. The authors' 13 V-J model separated ophthalmopathy from stable hyperthyroidism.

This clonotype was seen at least ten times. Its antigen is unknown. Amplified TCR beta CDR3 regions derived from RNA transcripts. Researchers ran a first-round RT-PCR on the TCR CDR3 using the HTBI primer set. TCRdb re-called the multiplex PCR reads with MiXCR, one entry per CDR3 protein. The sample lists 730,000 or so distinct CDR3 sequences; roughly 20% were seen once. Germline V lookup: CDR1 DFQATT, CDR2 SNEGSKA (reference sequence). The CDR3 sequence is 14 residues long. Trimming removed 6 bases from V and 7 bases from J; junction bases left unmatched: 11. The receptor's source is a woman between 50 and 59 years old with Graves' hyperthyroidism that later progressed to Graves' ophthalmopathy. The gene calls are TRBV20-1 and TRBJ2-1; 8 bases are shared with TRBD2. Sequencing was done on a sample of blood. The CDR3 protein is CSANFGGGRNEQFF. The CDR3 DNA reads TGCAGTGCGAACTTTGGCGGGGGGCGAAATGAGCAGTTCTTC.